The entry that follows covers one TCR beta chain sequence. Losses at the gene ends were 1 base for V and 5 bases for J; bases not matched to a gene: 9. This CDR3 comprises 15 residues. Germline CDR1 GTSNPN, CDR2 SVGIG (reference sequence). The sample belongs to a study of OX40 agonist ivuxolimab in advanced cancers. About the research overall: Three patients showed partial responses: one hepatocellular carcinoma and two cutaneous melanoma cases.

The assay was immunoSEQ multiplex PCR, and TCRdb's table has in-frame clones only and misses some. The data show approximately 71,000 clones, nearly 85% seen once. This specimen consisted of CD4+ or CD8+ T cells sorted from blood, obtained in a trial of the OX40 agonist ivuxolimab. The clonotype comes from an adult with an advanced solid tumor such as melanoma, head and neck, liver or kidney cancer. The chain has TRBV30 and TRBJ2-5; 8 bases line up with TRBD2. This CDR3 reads CAWSESGSIVETQYF. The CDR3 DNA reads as TGTGCCTGGAGTGAAAGCGGGAGTATCGTTGAGACCCAGTACTTC.